The 10 T cell receptor beta chains below come from one sample, sequenced in a study of T cells in Graves' hyperthyroidism and ophthalmopathy. RNA transcripts served as the template for amplifying TCR beta CDR3 regions. Primed by the HTBI set, a first-round RT-PCR was run on the TCR CDR3. One entry per CDR3 protein, called by TCRdb with MiXCR from the multiplex PCR reads. In the table there are fewer than 700,000 distinct CDR3 sequences, roughly 18% of which are singletons. Sequencing was carried out using blood. These receptors all come from a woman aged 18 to 35 with Graves' ophthalmopathy.

The rearrangement uses TRBV3-1 and TRBJ2-7; D unresolved. The CDR3 has 13 amino acids. Germline lookup yields CDR1 LGHDT and CDR2 YNNKEL (reference sequence). V gave up 1 base and J gave up 3 bases, with 7 bases separating them. CDR3: CASSQVGNYEQYF. DNA for the CDR3: TGTGCCAGCAGCCAAGTCGGCAACTACGAGCAGTACTTC.

This clonotype was seen at least ten times. This rearrangement joins TRBV7-8 to TRBJ1-5, with D maybe TRBD1 (6 bases). V was clipped by 5 bases and J by 0 bases, with 11 bases between them. Germline V gene data show CDR1 as SGHVS and CDR2 as FQNEAQ. This CDR3 spans 15 amino acids. The CDR3, as DNA: TGTGCCAGCAGCCCGCCGGGACATAGCAATCAGCCCCAGCATTTT. Its protein product is CASSPPGHSNQPQHF.

As concerns this clonotype: One end of the junction does not line up with germline, which may come from a read error. The chain recombines TRBV7-2 with TRBJ1-3; no reliable D call. Germline-derived CDR1 and CDR2 are SGHTA and FQGNSA. This CDR3 comprises 17 residues. The CDR3 region is CVSSRRPRPYSGNTIYF. CDR3 DNA sequence: TGTGTCAGCAGCCGACGCCCTAGGCCCTACTCTGGAAACACCATATATTTT.

This clonotype was detected ten times or more. CDR3 amino acids: CASSQSGRDSYTF. The CDR3 region has the DNA TGTGCCAGCAGCCAGTCGGGACGGGACAGCTACACCTTC. V gene TRBV7-3 combines with J gene TRBJ1-2; tentatively, D is TRBD1 (6 bases). V was clipped by 5 bases and J by 9 bases, with 16 bases between them. Per the germline V gene, CDR1 is SGHTA and CDR2 is FQGTGA. The CDR3 covers 13 residues.

This clonotype was counted ten times or more. The V gene is TRBV12-3 or TRBV12-4, the J gene TRBJ2-1; no definite D call. V shed 2 bases and J shed 4 bases, with 9 bases lying between them. The CDR3 consists of 14 residues. CDR3 coding DNA: TGTGCCAGCAGTTTATCTTTCGGATACAATGAGCAGTTCTTC. Translated, it gives CASSLSFGYNEQFF.

Ten or more counts support this clonotype. The gene calls are TRBV18 and TRBJ2-7, with D uncertain. The V end was cut by 3 bases, the J end by 5 bases, with 11 bases between. The germline gives CDR1 KGHSH, CDR2 LQKENI. The CDR3 runs 13 residues. DNA for the CDR3: TGTGCCAGCTCACCTGTTAGGGTGGACGAGCAGTACTTC. This encodes CASSPVRVDEQYF.

This clonotype was detected ten times or more. The V and J genes are TRBV13 and TRBJ2-1; no definite D call. CDR1 is PRHDT, CDR2 FYEKMQ, per germline (reference sequence). V was cut by 1 base and J by 9 bases, with 7 bases left in between. This CDR3 comprises 12 residues. The CDR3 nucleotides read TGTGCCAGCAGCTTAGCGTTTGGTGAGCAGTTCTTC. This codes for CASSLAFGEQFF.

This clonotype has a count of ten or more. The CDR3 region has the DNA TGTGCCAGCAGCCCCCCGGGCTGGGACAGGGTAGCAGATACGCAGTATTTT. It specifies CASSPPGWDRVADTQYF. The V call is TRBV11-2, the J call TRBJ2-3, with TRBD1 identical over 9 bases. Germline V gives CDR1 SGHAT, CDR2 FQNNGV. The CDR3 loop spans 17 amino acids. V lost 5 bases, J lost 4 bases, and 13 bases stayed unmatched.

With respect to this clonotype: A much larger clone sits a single nucleotide away, making a read error possible. The genes are TRBV5-5 and TRBJ2-3; D gene unclear. The CDR3 has 12 residues. The germline gives CDR1 SGHKS, CDR2 YYEKEE (reference sequence). This CDR3 is CASSAVSDTQYF. In DNA, the CDR3 is TGCGCCAGCAGCGCCGTCTCGGATACGCAGTATTTT.

This clonotype was detected ten times or more. This chain links TRBV13 with TRBJ1-2; possible D gene TRBD1, 6 bases. Germline values: CDR1 PRHDT, CDR2 FYEKMQ (reference sequence). Trimming left V 5 bases short and J 1 base short, with 14 bases between. The CDR3 extends over 15 amino acids. The DNA of the CDR3 is TGTGCCAGCAGCCCCGCAGGGGACGTTAACTATGGCTACACCTTC. It translates to CASSPAGDVNYGYTF.